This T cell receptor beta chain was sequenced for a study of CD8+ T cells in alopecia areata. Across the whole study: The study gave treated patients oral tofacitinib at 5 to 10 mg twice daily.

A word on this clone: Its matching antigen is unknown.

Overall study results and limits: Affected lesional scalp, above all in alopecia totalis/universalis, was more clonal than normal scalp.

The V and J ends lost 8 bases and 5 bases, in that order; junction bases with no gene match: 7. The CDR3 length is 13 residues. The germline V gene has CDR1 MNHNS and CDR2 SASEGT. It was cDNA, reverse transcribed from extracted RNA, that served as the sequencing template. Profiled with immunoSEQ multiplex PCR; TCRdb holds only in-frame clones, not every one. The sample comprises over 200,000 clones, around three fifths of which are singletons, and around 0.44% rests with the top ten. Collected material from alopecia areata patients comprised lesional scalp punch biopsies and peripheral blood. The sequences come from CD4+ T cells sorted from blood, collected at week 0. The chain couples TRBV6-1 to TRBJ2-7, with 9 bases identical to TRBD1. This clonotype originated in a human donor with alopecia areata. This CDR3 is CASGRDRDHEQYF. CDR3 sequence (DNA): TGTGCCAGCGGCCGGGACAGGGACCACGAGCAGTACTTC.